This TCR beta chain is drawn from a study of control samples from healthy donors and cancer patients. After removal of 4 bases from V and 0 bases from J, the junction contained 4 bases not matched to a gene. CDR1 is SGHNT, CDR2 YYREEE, per germline (reference sequence). This CDR3 has 16 amino acids. Repertoires were generated with immunoSEQ multiplex PCR, while TCRdb's copy carries only in-frame clones and drops some. The data hold about 140,000 clones, with around 90% observed a single time. The J gene is TRBJ2-1, the V gene TRBV5-4; 10 positions agree with TRBD2. The sequence derives from a young man in good health. Sequenced material: blood. The CDR3 is CASSQSGGASYNEQFF. For the CDR3, the DNA is TGTGCCAGCAGCCAGAGCGGGGGGGCCTCCTACAATGAGCAGTTCTTC.